This is a list of T cell receptor beta chains from one sample in a study of blood T cell repertoires in COVID-19. The assay was immunoSEQ multiplex PCR, and TCRdb's table has in-frame clones only and misses some. The sample lists 290,000 or so clones, roughly 90% occurring once. Input material: peripheral blood. These receptors all stem from a woman aged 30 to 39 with COVID-19, enrolled during active disease. Each CDR3 is given with its conserved first and last residue. D genes are given only for firm matches. Some rows have no size entry. The others give once, few or many, or a class for an expanded clone.

v_gene: TRBV19
d_gene: .
len: 16
j_gene: TRBJ2-3
abundance: .
CDR3nt: TGTGCCAGTAGTCCCCCACAGGGTTTGGGCACAGATACGCAGTATTTT
CDR3aa: CASSPPQGLGTDTQYF

v_gene: TRBV6-4
d_gene: .
len: 14
j_gene: TRBJ2-5
abundance: .
CDR3nt: TGTGCCAGCGGGTCCGACAGGCGTAGGGAGACCCAGTACTTC
CDR3aa: CASGSDRRRETQYF

v_gene: TRBV2
d_gene: .
len: 15
j_gene: TRBJ2-3
abundance: .
CDR3nt: TGTGCCAGCAGTGGGTTCCAGGGTCAGACAGATACGCAGTATTTT
CDR3aa: CASSGFQGQTDTQYF

v_gene: TRBV5-4
d_gene: TRBD1
len: 15
j_gene: TRBJ1-6
abundance: .
CDR3nt: TGTGCCAGCAGCACCGGACAGGGTTGGACGGCACCCCTCCACTTT
CDR3aa: CASSTGQGWTAPLHF

v_gene: TRBV5-6
d_gene: .
len: 14
j_gene: TRBJ1-1
abundance: .
CDR3nt: TGTGCCAGCAGCCCTACAGGGCGAAGCACTGAAGCTTTCTTT
CDR3aa: CASSPTGRSTEAFF

v_gene: TRBV7-9
d_gene: .
len: 14
j_gene: TRBJ1-2
abundance: once
CDR3nt: TGTGCCAGCAGCCCAATGACAGGCTCCTATGGCTACACCTTC
CDR3aa: CASSPMTGSYGYTF

v_gene: TRBV19
d_gene: .
len: 15
j_gene: TRBJ1-2
abundance: .
CDR3nt: TGTGCCAGTAGTAATGCCCACAGGGATTTCTATGGCTACACCTTC
CDR3aa: CASSNAHRDFYGYTF

v_gene: TRBV18
d_gene: TRBD1
len: 14
j_gene: TRBJ2-7
abundance: .
CDR3nt: TGTGCCAGCTCACCGCCGACAGGGTTCTACGAGCAGTACTTC
CDR3aa: CASSPPTGFYEQYF

v_gene: TRBV6-6
d_gene: TRBD1
len: 13
j_gene: TRBJ1-2
abundance: .
CDR3nt: TGTGCCAGCAGTTTCCGGACAGGGGACGGCTACACCTTC
CDR3aa: CASSFRTGDGYTF

v_gene: TRBV2
d_gene: .
len: 15
j_gene: TRBJ1-1
abundance: few
CDR3nt: TGTGCCAGCAGTGAAAATACAGGGAGGGAAACTGAAGCTTTCTTT
CDR3aa: CASSENTGRETEAFF

v_gene: TRBV3-1/TRBV3-2
d_gene: .
len: 14
j_gene: TRBJ1-5
abundance: .
CDR3nt: TGTGCCAGCAGCCAGAACAGGGTGGATCAGCCCCAGCATTTT
CDR3aa: CASSQNRVDQPQHF

v_gene: TRBV29-1
d_gene: TRBD2
len: 14
j_gene: TRBJ2-5
abundance: .
CDR3nt: TGCAGCGTAGGACTAGCGGGAGTTCACGGGACCCAGTACTTC
CDR3aa: CSVGLAGVHGTQYF

v_gene: TRBV27
d_gene: .
len: 14
j_gene: TRBJ1-2
abundance: .
CDR3nt: TGTGCCAGCAGTTTATCGTCAGGGAACCATGGCTACACCTTC
CDR3aa: CASSLSSGNHGYTF

v_gene: TRBV9
d_gene: .
len: 14
j_gene: TRBJ1-5
abundance: .
CDR3nt: TGTGCCAGCAGCGTAACAGGCAGCAATCAGCCCCAGCATTTT
CDR3aa: CASSVTGSNQPQHF

v_gene: TRBV6-2/TRBV6-3
d_gene: TRBD1
len: 16
j_gene: TRBJ1-5
abundance: .
CDR3nt: TGTGCCAGCAGTTACCGACAGGGGAGTAGCAATCAGCCCCAGCATTTT
CDR3aa: CASSYRQGSSNQPQHF

v_gene: TRBV7-8
d_gene: .
len: 14
j_gene: TRBJ1-2
abundance: .
CDR3nt: TGTGCCAGCAGCCGTGGCGGTTTTAGCGATGGCTACACCTTC
CDR3aa: CASSRGGFSDGYTF

v_gene: TRBV9
d_gene: .
len: 14
j_gene: TRBJ2-5
abundance: .
CDR3nt: TGTGCCAGCAGCAACCAGGGTTCCCAAGAGACCCAGTACTTC
CDR3aa: CASSNQGSQETQYF

v_gene: TRBV19
d_gene: .
len: 14
j_gene: TRBJ2-7
abundance: few
CDR3nt: TGTGCCAGTAGTATATCCCCCCTGACTGTCGAGCAGTACTTC
CDR3aa: CASSISPLTVEQYF

v_gene: TRBV10-1
d_gene: TRBD1
len: 15
j_gene: TRBJ1-1
abundance: .
CDR3nt: TGCGCCAGCAGTGATCGAAGACAGGGTCTTCCTGAAGCTTTCTTT
CDR3aa: CASSDRRQGLPEAFF

v_gene: TRBV7-3
d_gene: .
len: 15
j_gene: TRBJ2-1
abundance: .
CDR3nt: TGTGCCAGCAGCCTTAAGGTGGGACTGGGCAATGAGCAGTTCTTC
CDR3aa: CASSLKVGLGNEQFF

v_gene: TRBV5-6
d_gene: TRBD1
len: 16
j_gene: TRBJ2-5
abundance: .
CDR3nt: TGTGCCAGCAGCTTGAGGGACAGGGGTAAGATGGAGACCCAGTACTTC
CDR3aa: CASSLRDRGKMETQYF

v_gene: TRBV10-2
d_gene: .
len: 13
j_gene: TRBJ1-5
abundance: .
CDR3nt: TGCGCCAGCAGTACCACTGAGGATCAGCCCCAGCATTTT
CDR3aa: CASSTTEDQPQHF

v_gene: TRBV7-8
d_gene: TRBD1
len: 18
j_gene: TRBJ2-3
abundance: .
CDR3nt: TGTGCCAGCAGCTTGCCGAGGACAGGGAAGATTCGGACAGATACGCAGTATTTT
CDR3aa: CASSLPRTGKIRTDTQYF

v_gene: TRBV27
d_gene: .
len: 14
j_gene: TRBJ1-5
abundance: .
CDR3nt: TGTGCCAGCAGTACACGGGGTTATAATCAGCCCCAGCATTTT
CDR3aa: CASSTRGYNQPQHF

v_gene: TRBV7-9
d_gene: .
len: 14
j_gene: TRBJ1-5
abundance: .
CDR3nt: TGTGCCAGCCAGCCCGCCAGCGGACATCAGCCCCAGCATTTT
CDR3aa: CASQPASGHQPQHF

v_gene: TRBV6-1
d_gene: .
len: 14
j_gene: TRBJ1-2
abundance: .
CDR3nt: TGTGCCAGCAGTGAAGCGCCGGCGGGCTATGGCTACACCTTC
CDR3aa: CASSEAPAGYGYTF

v_gene: TRBV7-2
d_gene: .
len: 14
j_gene: TRBJ2-2
abundance: .
CDR3nt: TGTGCCAGCAGCTTATCAGGGGCGACCGGGGAGCTGTTTTTT
CDR3aa: CASSLSGATGELFF

v_gene: TRBV20-1
d_gene: .
len: 13
j_gene: TRBJ1-6
abundance: .
CDR3nt: TGCAGTGCTAGTTGGGACTACAAAGCACCCCTCCACTTT
CDR3aa: CSASWDYKAPLHF

v_gene: TRBV6-5
d_gene: TRBD1
len: 15
j_gene: TRBJ1-2
abundance: .
CDR3nt: TGTGCCAGCAGACCGCGGGACAGGGGGAGCTATGGCTACACCTTC
CDR3aa: CASRPRDRGSYGYTF

v_gene: TRBV28
d_gene: .
len: 17
j_gene: TRBJ1-3
abundance: .
CDR3nt: TGTGCCAGCAGTCCTCCTTCTACAGGGTACTCTGGAAACACCATATATTTT
CDR3aa: CASSPPSTGYSGNTIYF

v_gene: TRBV5-4
d_gene: .
len: 15
j_gene: TRBJ2-2
abundance: .
CDR3nt: TGTGCCAACTCCGGTGGGGGGAGCGGTACCGGGGAGCTGTTTTTT
CDR3aa: CANSGGGSGTGELFF

v_gene: TRBV24-1
d_gene: .
len: 16
j_gene: TRBJ2-1
abundance: .
CDR3nt: TGTGCCACCAGTGTCGTCCGGGGTCCCTCCTACAATGAGCAGTTCTTC
CDR3aa: CATSVVRGPSYNEQFF

v_gene: TRBV7-9
d_gene: TRBD1
len: 16
j_gene: TRBJ1-4
abundance: .
CDR3nt: TGTGCCAGCAGCACACAGGGGGCGAGTACTAATGAAAAACTGTTTTTT
CDR3aa: CASSTQGASTNEKLFF

v_gene: TRBV29-1
d_gene: .
len: 13
j_gene: TRBJ2-3
abundance: .
CDR3nt: TGCAGCGTTCGGCAGGGTGGCACAGATACGCAGTATTTT
CDR3aa: CSVRQGGTDTQYF

v_gene: TRBV21-1
d_gene: .
len: 15
j_gene: TRBJ1-2
abundance: .
CDR3nt: TGTGCCAGCACTCTCCGGGACACTGATCAGTATGGCTACACCTTC
CDR3aa: CASTLRDTDQYGYTF

v_gene: TRBV27
d_gene: TRBD2
len: 20
j_gene: TRBJ2-1
abundance: .
CDR3nt: TGTGCCAGCAGTAGGGGACTAGCGGGAGGGAATCTATATTTCTACAATGAGCAGTTCTTC
CDR3aa: CASSRGLAGGNLYFYNEQFF